Listed below are T cell receptor beta chains from one sample, sequenced in a study of blood T cell repertoires in COVID-19. The repertoire was sequenced with immunoSEQ multiplex PCR; TCRdb's copy has only in-frame clones and lacks some. The table includes about 130,000 clones, around 87% detected once. The sample taken for sequencing was peripheral blood. The receptors shown here come from a woman aged 55-70 years with acute or convalescent COVID-19. The CDR3 runs from the conserved cysteine through the conserved F or W. A D gene is named only where the DNA matches it firmly. Some rows have no size entry. The others give once, few or many, or a class for an expanded clone.

v_call: TRBV27; d_call: -; j_call: TRBJ1-6; clone_size: once; cdr3_nt: TGTGCCAGCTCAGGGGACCTCAGCTATGCACCCCTCCACTTT; cdr3_aa: CASSGDLSYAPLHF
v_call: TRBV11-2; d_call: -; j_call: TRBJ2-1; clone_size: -; cdr3_nt: TGTGCCAGCAGCCCAAATTACAATGAGCAGTTCTTC; cdr3_aa: CASSPNYNEQFF
v_call: TRBV5-8; d_call: TRBD1; j_call: TRBJ2-7; clone_size: few; cdr3_nt: TGTGCCAGCAGCTTTGGTGGGGGACAGGGAACGTACGAGCAGTACTTC; cdr3_aa: CASSFGGGQGTYEQYF
v_call: TRBV6-5; d_call: TRBD1; j_call: TRBJ1-4; clone_size: -; cdr3_nt: TGTGCCAGCAGTTCAGGGGGTCGTGAAAAACTGTTTTTT; cdr3_aa: CASSSGGREKLFF
v_call: TRBV28; d_call: TRBD1; j_call: TRBJ2-6; clone_size: -; cdr3_nt: TGTGCCAGCAGTATACCGGGACAGATAAACTCTGGGGCCAACGTCCTGACTTTC; cdr3_aa: CASSIPGQINSGANVLTF
v_call: TRBV19; d_call: TRBD2; j_call: TRBJ2-1; clone_size: -; cdr3_nt: TGTGCCAGTAGTACGAAACACACTGGGGGAGGGGCTGAGCAGTTCTTC; cdr3_aa: CASSTKHTGGGAEQFF
v_call: TRBV19; d_call: -; j_call: TRBJ1-1; clone_size: -; cdr3_nt: TGTGCCAGTAGCCTGAGGCCGCTGGATATGGGCACTGAAGCTTTCTTT; cdr3_aa: CASSLRPLDMGTEAFF
v_call: TRBV5-1; d_call: TRBD1; j_call: TRBJ2-7; clone_size: -; cdr3_nt: TGCGCCAGCAGCTTGGGAGCCGGGACAGGCTCCTACGAGCAGTACTTC; cdr3_aa: CASSLGAGTGSYEQYF
v_call: TRBV5-1; d_call: TRBD1; j_call: TRBJ1-1; clone_size: -; cdr3_nt: TGCGCCAGCAATCCGAAGGGACAGGGGGACACTGAAGCTTTCTTT; cdr3_aa: CASNPKGQGDTEAFF
v_call: TRBV7-3; d_call: TRBD1; j_call: TRBJ1-4; clone_size: -; cdr3_nt: TGTGCCAGCAGGTCAGGGGGGACTAATGAAAAACTGTTTTTT; cdr3_aa: CASRSGGTNEKLFF
v_call: TRBV6-4; d_call: TRBD1; j_call: TRBJ2-2; clone_size: -; cdr3_nt: TGTGCCAGCGCCGTGGCAGGGGGAGACACCGGGGAGCTGTTTTTT; cdr3_aa: CASAVAGGDTGELFF
v_call: TRBV15; d_call: TRBD2; j_call: TRBJ2-5; clone_size: -; cdr3_nt: TGTGCCACCAGCAGAGGGACTAGCGGGTCCCAAGAGACCCAGTACTTC; cdr3_aa: CATSRGTSGSQETQYF
v_call: TRBV6-5; d_call: -; j_call: TRBJ1-2; clone_size: -; cdr3_nt: TGTGCCAGCAGGGCAGACTATGGCTACACCTTC; cdr3_aa: CASRADYGYTF
v_call: TRBV29-1; d_call: -; j_call: TRBJ1-2; clone_size: -; cdr3_nt: TGCAGCGTTGATGGGGTCGGGTTGGACACGGGCTATGGCTACACCTTC; cdr3_aa: CSVDGVGLDTGYGYTF
v_call: TRBV19; d_call: -; j_call: TRBJ2-2; clone_size: -; cdr3_nt: TGTGCCAGTAGTTTGAAGCTTGGGCACGGGGAGCTGTTTTTT; cdr3_aa: CASSLKLGHGELFF
v_call: TRBV28; d_call: TRBD1; j_call: TRBJ2-7; clone_size: -; cdr3_nt: TGTGCCAGCAGTTTCGCCGGGACAGGGATCCACGAGCAGTACTTC; cdr3_aa: CASSFAGTGIHEQYF